This record looks at one T cell receptor beta chain sequence and its context. Its binding antigen is unknown. Nothing much larger sits one base from this clone, and base qualities are not available. The cohort comprised around 690 healthy bone marrow donors. All cohort members were sampled while nominally healthy, although unrecorded immune exposures were likely present. The donor was CMV seropositive and was included in the group of 250 to 350 seropositive cohort members. Every donor gave a peripheral blood sample, and the peripheral blood mononuclear cells from that sample were used for TCR beta sequencing. The Qiagen DNeasy Blood Extraction Kit was used to extract genomic DNA from the blood cell samples. This sample was taken from a study of cytomegalovirus exposure and HLA in healthy donors (dated 2017 in TCRdb). About the full investigation: According to an earlier analysis of 450 to 650 of the donors, some 170 million T cells yielded 95 million to 140 million unique TCR beta sequences and 276 Gb of sequence data. Approximately 310 gigabases of sequencing data and tens of millions of unique TCR sequences were included in an early release covering several hundred HLA-typed donors. Of the 300 to 500 genotyped donors, less than 85% were placed in the genetic ancestry cluster associated with self-reported Caucasian donors. The study was designed to test whether signatures of past pathogen exposure could be identified by cataloging public T cell receptors. The study profiled the T cell repertoires of under 700 subjects by immunosequencing and related them to cytomegalovirus serostatus. A separate validation cohort of 100 to 150 different subjects was used in addition to the 666-subject first cohort. High-throughput TCR immunosequencing, statistical association of individual TCRs with disease status, and machine learning were combined to predict cytomegalovirus infection status. A later analysis re-analyzed previously published TCR beta repertoires from 600 to 850 donors and added high-resolution HLA genotyping to study TCR occurrence patterns. Rather than using new phenotypic data, the later analysis identified candidate immune exposures from TCR beta sequences and from how often those sequences occurred across donors. In an earlier analysis of 587 of the donors, high-throughput TCR beta sequencing was used to judge whether each TCR beta V gene segment behaved as functional or pseudogenic. Alongside the repertoire data, information on donor age, sex, ethnicity and CMV serostatus was compiled. A later genetic analysis used genome-wide SNP genotypes for about 55% of the 666 donors, treating that subset as a discovery cohort. Every repertoire in the discovery cohort had been generated on one and the same sequencing platform. Class I and class II HLA loci were covered by the typing at four-digit resolution. The number of typed donors differed by locus: roughly 629-630 for A, B, C, DRB1 and DQB1; approximately 520 for DQA1; around 610 for DPA1; and 400 to 480 for DPB1. Four to six DR-DQ haplotypes were handled as single units for association and clustering, since linkage in the cohort was strong. Among around 400 genotyped donors of the cohort, an average of 235,054 unique TCR beta nucleotide sequences were sequenced per donor, roughly 20% of them non-productive.

Broader findings and caveats from the paper: The classifier was reported to diagnose cytomegalovirus status with high specificity and sensitivity in both the original cohort and the validation cohort. In a later analysis, the rate of TCR association differed among HLA loci, with DRB1 alleles having the most associated TCRs and HLA-C alleles having the fewest. Roughly uniform sequencing depth across donors was assumed in presence/absence analyses, although this assumption may not hold. In a later analysis, HLA-associated TCR beta chains were found to be more clonally expanded and to have lower generation probabilities than equally common non-associated chains. Specific HLA alleles were associated with around 18,000 TCR beta sequences at a false discovery rate of 0.05 in a later analysis. Most TCR sequences were observed very rarely across donors, whereas some public TCRs were present in many individuals. The study listed 164 TCR beta chains as associated with cytomegalovirus. In this cohort, only TCR beta chains were sequenced, and detectable features were limited by the absence of alpha or paired-chain data. The only immune exposure information available for the cohort was CMV serostatus. Because some donors lacked HLA typing at each locus, the association tests relied only on the typed subset. Because the 87-base-pair reads could not distinguish some IMGT-functional V segments, including TRBV6-2 and TRBV6-3, those segments were excluded. Several of the top co-occurrence clusters appeared to be linked to parvovirus B19, influenza, CMV and Epstein-Barr virus, according to a later analysis. A later genetic analysis reported fewer N-insertions in productive TCRs among donors in an Asian-associated ancestry cluster than the roughly 620-donor mean. Broadly in line with IMGT annotations, most TCR beta V segments showed up in productive rearrangements about 87% or about 30% of the time in an earlier analysis of several hundred of the donors. An association between a missense DCLRE1C variant and V-gene and J-gene trimming of TCR beta chains was found in a later genetic analysis and replicated in an independent cohort. A later analysis found that most CMV-associated TCR beta chains appeared HLA-restricted, with HLA associations seemingly driven largely by CMV exposure. Linkage disequilibrium might explain the correlated functional status among segregating V segments, but an unknown experimental factor could not be ruled out. The authors suggested that the approach could potentially be generalized to other disease states and immunological phenotypes. When HLA alleles, especially DR and DQ, strongly co-occurred, attributing TCR associations to individual alleles was difficult. A group of highly shared sequence variants was considered likely to be a technical artifact of the sequencing pipeline. The earlier analysis of approximately 590 of the donors excluded some 16 rarely observed V segments, including chromosome 9 orphons, because counts were too low. A further reported finding was that TCR beta sequences accurately predicted the HLA-A and HLA-B alleles for most subjects in the first cohort. Three of the identified cytomegalovirus-associated TCR beta chains were confirmed in vitro to be specific for cytomegalovirus antigens.

The CDR3, from cysteine to phenylalanine, totals 17 residues. Of all the DNA, just the CDR3 is kept, 51 bases in frame from base 1. The CDR1 and CDR2 encoded by the germline V gene are SGHDT and YYEEEE. Trimming removed 2 bases from V and 3 bases from J; the gene matches leave 11 bases unexplained. The method was the immunoSEQ multiplex PCR assay. For the multiplex PCR, a mixture combining 60 forward primers for TCR Vbeta segments and 13 reverse primers for TCR Jbeta segments was used. The CDR3 region of rearranged TCR beta genes was amplified from genomic DNA with a multiplex PCR assay. On the Illumina HiSeq System, the amplified TCR beta libraries were sequenced as 87-base-pair reads. As for how the authors treated the data: In a later analysis, approximately 74 million unique TCR beta chains were counted across the approximately 620 repertoires, and roughly 11 million of these chains were shared by at least two donors. Raw reads were error-corrected and collapsed into unique sequences by a nearest-neighbor algorithm in which closely related sequences were merged to remove PCR and sequencing errors. V, D and J gene segments were assigned by aligning CDR3 sequences to IMGT reference sequences. For a sequence to be retained, a match of at least six nucleotides was required to both a V gene segment and a J gene segment. A rearrangement was called productive if the CDR3 had no stop codons and remained in frame with V and J, and every other rearrangement was called non-productive. CDR3 was defined according to IMGT convention as the region running from the second conserved V-encoded cysteine to the conserved J-encoded phenylalanine. The earlier analysis of roughly 590 of the donors excluded any sequence lacking an unambiguous match to a single V gene segment. An earlier analysis of around 600 of the donors classified V segments as functional when productive rearrangements were above 56.7% and as segregating when the standard deviation between donors was above 5%. A statistical classification framework was built to diagnose cytomegalovirus status from the catalog of TCR beta chain sequences. V and J gene assignment, in a later analysis, came from comparing TCR nucleotide sequences with IMGT/GENE-DB human TR gene sequences. In a later analysis, CDR3 sequences and most-parsimonious VDJ recombination scenarios were assigned using the TCRdist pipeline. In a later analysis, every TCR beta chain was defined by the combination of its CDR3 amino acid sequence and its V-gene family, and reads without a unique V-gene family were dropped. A later analysis removed several hundred highly shared, low-generation-probability nucleotide sequences to deal with suspected cross-contamination and a sequencing artifact. In a later analysis, a clonal expansion index was calculated for each public chain from normalized within-repertoire ranks of inferred template counts. Generation probabilities in a later analysis came from a VDJ recombination model fitted to out-of-frame rearrangements, and those results were checked against IGoR. In a later analysis, hypergeometric tests were used to score TCR-TCR, TCR-HLA and TCR-CMV co-occurrence, with a repertoire-size bias correction applied to TCR pairs. In a later analysis, false discovery rates were estimated by permuting HLA or CMV assignments 20 times. In a later analysis, co-occurring TCRs were grouped using DBSCAN, and TCRdist sequence similarity was added for clustering within HLA-allele-positive subsets. Co-occurrence clustering excluded repertoires with fewer than 30,000 or more than 120,000 public chains, plus five with anomalous nucleotide sharing. TCRdb carries this immuneACCESS record with in-frame sequences only. Its versions omit some clonotypes, under half of them owing to an unresolved V gene in the studies checked, with the rest unexplained. That table is the source of V, J and clone size, and D and trimming were worked out from the DNA. The sample table shows approximately 160,000 clones, and around 68% are seen once. The top ten hold approximately 2.8% of the sample.

The sequence is built from TRBV5-6 and TRBJ2-7, and 10 junctional nucleotides match TRBD1. The sample taken for sequencing was PBMCs. The TCR was taken from a woman aged 40 to 50 in good health and CMV-seropositive. The DNA is as follows: TGTGCCAGCAGCTTCAACCCCGGGACAGGGGCTGGCTACGAGCAGTACTTC. It translates to CASSFNPGTGAGYEQYF. With the portions outside the CDR3 filled from the reference TRBV5-6 and TRBJ2-7 genes, the complete variable region becomes DAGVTQSPTHLIKTRGQQVTLRCSPKSGHDTVSWYQQALGQGPQFIFQYYEEEERQRGNFPDRFSGHQFPNYSSELNVNALLLGDSALYLCASSFNPGTGAGYEQYFGPGTRLTVT.